The 5 T cell receptor beta chains given below trace back to one sample, sequenced in a study of siplizumab effects on memory and regulatory T cells. Assay: immunoSEQ multiplex PCR; the TCRdb copy retains only in-frame clones and omits some. The profile shows 95,000 to 110,000 clones, about 93% of them singletons. The sequenced sample consisted of Tregs sorted from blood. The receptors were sampled from a human donor in good health.

V gene TRBV5-6 combines with J gene TRBJ1-2; 9 positions agree with TRBD1. The CDR3 is 14 amino acids. Germline CDR1 SGHDT, CDR2 YYEEEE. V lost 7 bases, J lost 3 bases, and 7 bases stayed unmatched. The CDR3 protein is CASGQWTGDYGYTF. CDR3 sequence (DNA): TGTGCCAGCGGACAATGGACAGGGGACTATGGCTACACCTTC.

V and J are TRBV7-9 and TRBJ1-4, with 9 bases lining up with TRBD1. CDR1 SEHNR and CDR2 FQNEAQ come from the germline V gene (reference sequence). Trimming cost V 3 bases and J 7 bases; bases outside gene matches: 0. The CDR3 consists of 13 residues. The DNA for the CDR3 is TGTGCCAGCAGCTTGGGACAGGGTGAAAAACTGTTTTTT. Translated: CASSLGQGEKLFF.

CDR3 in amino acids: CASSSPFSGGGLGYTF. The CDR3 nucleotides read TGTGCCAGCAGCTCCCCGTTTAGCGGAGGGGGCTTGGGCTACACCTTC. The chain recombines TRBV13 with TRBJ1-2; 7 nucleotides agree with TRBD1. The ends lost 4 bases at V and 8 bases at J; junction bases unmatched: 16. This CDR3 spans 16 amino acids. From germline, CDR1 is PRHDT and CDR2 FYEKMQ (reference sequence).

The chain has TRBV6-5 and TRBJ2-7; the D gene could be TRBD1 or TRBD2 (5 bases each). Germline lookup yields CDR1 MNHEY and CDR2 SVGAGI. The CDR3 totals 15 residues. Trimming stripped 4 bases from V and 6 bases from J, with 19 bases between. In nucleotides, the CDR3 is TGTGCCAGCAGTTTCGCCGGGACCGCGATGCGCGAGCAGTACTTC. Amino acid sequence: CASSFAGTAMREQYF.

The table lists this clone with a count of one. This rearrangement joins TRBV10-3 to TRBJ2-1; D ambiguous. The V end lost 6 bases, the J end lost 0 bases, and 18 bases lay between the germline ends. CDR1 and CDR2 from the germline V gene are ENHRY and SYGVKD. The CDR3 is made up of 17 amino acids. The chain's CDR3 is CAISGVVDADSYNEQFF. As DNA, the CDR3 is TGTGCCATCAGCGGCGTAGTTGACGCCGACTCCTACAATGAGCAGTTCTTC.